This TCR beta chain was sequenced for a study of OX40 agonist ivuxolimab in advanced cancers. In the study overall: Participants could have had prior anti-PD-1, anti-PD-L1 or anti-CTLA-4 therapy, and about 37% had some. Regarding the study as a whole: CD8+ T cells showed, on average, more clonal expansion than CD4+ cells.

About this clone itself: Its antigen is as yet unknown.

The assay was immunoSEQ multiplex PCR, and TCRdb's table has in-frame clones only and misses some. The sample has tens of thousands of clones; nearly 90% are singletons. The CDR3 sequence is 16 residues long. The germline gives CDR1 SEHNR, CDR2 FQNEAQ (reference sequence). V lost 5 bases and J 1 base, leaving 14 bases between the germline ends. This receptor was identified in an adult with an advanced solid tumor such as melanoma, head and neck, liver or kidney cancer. The J gene is TRBJ2-2, the V gene TRBV7-9; weak D call: TRBD1 (6 bases). The sequencing here drew on CD4+ or CD8+ T cells sorted from blood, taken in a trial of the OX40 agonist ivuxolimab. The CDR3 loop is CASSLWTAMNTGELFF. As DNA, the CDR3 is TGTGCCAGCAGCCTCTGGACAGCGATGAACACCGGGGAGCTGTTTTTT.